These T cell receptor beta chains were read from a single sample in a study of blood T cell repertoires in COVID-19. Measured with immunoSEQ multiplex PCR; TCRdb has only the in-frame clones, and not every one. This sample has about 480,000 clones, with roughly 90% found just once. The material sequenced was PBMCs or T cells enriched from blood (not recorded which). The origin of the receptors is a woman in her thirties or forties who had recovered from COVID-19. Each CDR3 is given with its conserved first and last residue. Each record gives: J gene, D gene, clone size, V gene, CDR3 protein, CDR3 DNA. D genes are given only for firm matches. Size is omitted from some rows. Given values are once, few, many or a class for expanded clones.

TRBJ2-1 | NA | once | TRBV4-3 | CASSQDRSISYWNEQFF | TGCGCCAGCAGCCAAGACCGGAGCATCTCATACTGGAATGAGCAGTTCTTC
TRBJ2-7 | NA | NA | TRBV7-2 | CASSHGGGAYEQYF | TGTGCCAGCAGCCATGGGGGCGGAGCCTACGAGCAGTACTTC
TRBJ2-3 | NA | NA | TRBV11-3 | CASSLADQGTQYF | TGTGCCAGCAGCTTAGCAGACCAGGGGACGCAGTATTTT
TRBJ2-2 | TRBD2 | once | TRBV7-8 | CASSLGGRTLAGGGAGELFF | TGTGCCAGCAGCTTAGGAGGTCGAACACTAGCGGGAGGTGGGGCCGGGGAGCTGTTTTTT
TRBJ1-2 | NA | NA | TRBV5-4 | CASSLLKGDYGYTF | TGTGCCAGCAGCTTGCTCAAAGGAGACTATGGCTACACCTTC
TRBJ1-5 | NA | once | TRBV12-3/TRBV12-4 | CASSLGFREPQHF | TGTGCCAGCAGTTTAGGGTTCAGGGAGCCCCAGCATTTT
TRBJ2-1 | TRBD2 | NA | TRBV7-9 | CASSSMRGGSVGDEQFF | TGTGCCAGCAGCTCAATGAGGGGAGGGTCGGTTGGTGATGAGCAGTTCTTC
TRBJ1-2 | NA | once | TRBV24-1 | CATSELDTDYGYTF | TGTGCCACCAGTGAACTAGACACGGACTATGGCTACACCTTC
TRBJ2-5 | TRBD2 | NA | TRBV4-1 | CASSQVPGIGRGRETQYF | TGCGCCAGCAGCCAAGTACCCGGGATAGGGAGGGGAAGGGAGACCCAGTACTTC
TRBJ2-1 | TRBD2 | once | TRBV5-6 | CASTPGLGLRSYNEQFF | TGTGCCAGCACTCCGGGACTAGGGCTCAGGTCCTACAATGAGCAGTTCTTC
TRBJ1-1 | TRBD1 | NA | TRBV6-5 | CASNPGQGSSIAFF | TGTGCCAGCAATCCGGGACAGGGAAGTTCAATAGCTTTCTTT
TRBJ2-7 | NA | NA | TRBV5-4 | CASSLGQGLTYEQYF | TGTGCCAGCAGCTTGGGGCAGGGATTGACCTACGAGCAGTACTTC
TRBJ1-1 | TRBD1 | NA | TRBV27 | CASSFRGAGEAFF | TGTGCCAGCAGTTTCAGGGGGGCGGGCGAAGCTTTCTTT